A selection of T cell receptor beta chains follows, all from one sample in a study of cytomegalovirus exposure and HLA in healthy donors. Some clones are missing from TCRdb's copy, which holds only in-frame ones; the method was immunoSEQ multiplex PCR. In the table there are fewer than 200,000 clones, roughly 80% of which are singletons. Sequencing used PBMCs. These receptors were collected from a woman aged 45-65 years in good health and CMV-seropositive. Each CDR3 is given with its conserved first and last residue. The order of the fields is D gene, clone size, V gene, J gene, CDR3 DNA, CDR3 protein. D genes are given only for firm matches. Clone size is given for some rows only: seen once, a few or many times, or a class if the clone is expanded.

>TRBD2|once|TRBV9|TRBJ2-1
TGTGCCAGCAGCGTAGCCGGGACTAGCAATGAGCAGTTCTTC
CASSVAGTSNEQFF
>NA|NA|TRBV19|TRBJ2-7
TGTGCCAGTAGTATGGGCAGGGGCTCGGACGAGCAGTACTTC
CASSMGRGSDEQYF
>TRBD2|NA|TRBV7-2|TRBJ2-7
TGTGCCAGCAGGCCGCGACTAGCGGGAGGGGCCGAGCAGTACTTC
CASRPRLAGGAEQYF
>NA|NA|TRBV18|TRBJ2-5
TGTGCCAGCTCACCCCCCGGGAGCCTAGAGACCCAGTACTTC
CASSPPGSLETQYF
>NA|once|TRBV30|TRBJ1-1
TGTGCCTGGAGTGTAATGACAGCGGGGTCTGAAGCTTTCTTT
CAWSVMTAGSEAFF
>NA|NA|TRBV6-1|TRBJ2-1
TGTGCCAGCAGTGATAGCAGGTCGGGAAACAATGAGCAGTTCTTC
CASSDSRSGNNEQFF
>NA|NA|TRBV10-3|TRBJ2-3
TGTGCCATCAGTGAGTACTCGGGGGAACTCACAGATACGCAGTATTTT
CAISEYSGELTDTQYF
>NA|NA|TRBV5-6|TRBJ2-5
TGTGCCAGCAGCTTTGGACTAGGGGGGTACCAAGAGACCCAGTACTTC
CASSFGLGGYQETQYF
>NA|once|TRBV5-4|TRBJ2-5
TGTGCCAGCAGCCGACAGATCCAAGAGACCCAGTACTTC
CASSRQIQETQYF
>TRBD2|NA|TRBV18|TRBJ2-1
TGTGCCAGCTCCGAGGGACTAGGGCCCTACAATGAGCAGTTCTTC
CASSEGLGPYNEQFF
>NA|NA|TRBV18|TRBJ2-7
TGTGCCAGCTCACCACCCGGGGGAAACTCCTACGAGCAGTACTTC
CASSPPGGNSYEQYF
>TRBD2|NA|TRBV7-7|TRBJ2-1
TGTGCTAGCAGCCAGGCGGGAGAAGTCGATGAGCAGTTCTTC
CASSQAGEVDEQFF
>NA|few|TRBV19|TRBJ1-5
TGTGCCAGTAGTATCTGGGGCAGTTATAGCAATCAGCCCCAGCATTTT
CASSIWGSYSNQPQHF
>TRBD1|NA|TRBV19|TRBJ1-1
TGTGCCAGTAGCCCAGGGGCAGGGGGCTTGATTGAAGCTTTCTTT
CASSPGAGGLIEAFF
>NA|few|TRBV6-5|TRBJ2-7
TGTGCCAGCAGTTATTCCTCGCCCCTCACGGACGAGCAGTACTTC
CASSYSSPLTDEQYF
>TRBD2|NA|TRBV2|TRBJ2-5
TGTGCCAGCAGTGGACGGCGGGAGGAGACCCAGTACTTC
CASSGRREETQYF
>NA|NA|TRBV6-4|TRBJ2-5
TGTGCCAGCAGTGACTCGGGGGGAGAGACCCAGTACTTC
CASSDSGGETQYF
>TRBD1|once|TRBV11-1|TRBJ2-1
TGTGCCAGCAGCCTGACCGGGACAGAAAACAATGAGCAGTTCTTC
CASSLTGTENNEQFF
>NA|NA|TRBV11-2|TRBJ2-2
TGTGCCAGCAGCCCCTGGTCACTATCCAACACCGGGGAGCTGTTTTTT
CASSPWSLSNTGELFF
>TRBD1|few|TRBV6-6|TRBJ1-1
TGTGCCAGCAGTACGGGACAGGGGACGCCTGAAGCTTTCTTT
CASSTGQGTPEAFF
>NA|NA|TRBV6-1|TRBJ1-2
TGTGCCAGCGGGGAACGGCGGGGGGCGATAGGTGGCTACACCTTC
CASGERRGAIGGYTF
>TRBD1|NA|TRBV14|TRBJ1-1
TGTGCCAGCAGCCAATATCCGGGACAGGGTAGTCTTTACACTGAAGCTTTCTTT
CASSQYPGQGSLYTEAFF
>TRBD2|few|TRBV2|TRBJ2-3
TGTGCCAGCAGAAGGATACTAGCGGGGGCCGATACGCAGTATTTT
CASRRILAGADTQYF
>NA|once|TRBV6-1|TRBJ1-5
TGTGCCAGCAGAGGTCTACACGGAGGTCAGCCCCAGCATTTT
CASRGLHGGQPQHF
>NA|NA|TRBV7-2|TRBJ1-2
TGTGCCAGCAGCTTAGGTATGAGAGGCTACACCTTC
CASSLGMRGYTF
>TRBD1|NA|TRBV9|TRBJ2-5
TGTGCCAGCAGCGCGGACAGGGGGCGAGAGACCCAGTACTTC
CASSADRGRETQYF
>TRBD1|few|TRBV25-1|TRBJ1-2
TGTGCCAGCAGTGAATCCAACAGGGGAAATCGTGGCTACACCTTC
CASSESNRGNRGYTF
>NA|NA|TRBV7-2|TRBJ1-5
TGTGCCAGCAGCCATACAGGGTACGGCAATCAGCCCCAGCATTTT
CASSHTGYGNQPQHF
>NA|NA|TRBV5-1|TRBJ2-1
TGCGCCAGCAGCTCCCCTAGCGCAAATGAGCAGTTCTTC
CASSSPSANEQFF
>NA|NA|TRBV5-1|TRBJ2-5
TGCGCCAGCTACGGGGGGCCCGGCCAGGGAGAGCAGTACTTC
CASYGGPGQGEQYF
>TRBD2|NA|TRBV4-1|TRBJ2-1
TGCGCCAGCAGCCTCTCCCCGGGACTAAATTACAATGAGCAGTTCTTC
CASSLSPGLNYNEQFF
>NA|NA|TRBV7-9|TRBJ2-2
TGTGCCAGCACGGGAGCGGCGAACACCGGGGAGCTGTTTTTT
CASTGAANTGELFF
>NA|NA|TRBV19|TRBJ1-5
TGTGCCAGTAGGGTCGGGAATCAGCCCCAGCATTTT
CASRVGNQPQHF
>NA|NA|TRBV2|TRBJ1-1
TGTGCCAGCAGGCGGAGGGGTGCCACTGAAGCTTTCTTT
CASRRRGATEAFF
>NA|few|TRBV6-5|TRBJ1-2
TGTGCCAGCAGTTCTCCGGGACAAACCAACTATGGCTACACCTTC
CASSSPGQTNYGYTF
>TRBD1|NA|TRBV10-3|TRBJ2-2
TGTGCCATCGGGTGGACAGGGAACACCGGGGAGCTGTTTTTT
CAIGWTGNTGELFF
>TRBD2|NA|TRBV7-6|TRBJ2-2
TGTGCCAGCAGAAGAGGCACAGCGGGGGGACGCACCGGGGAGCTGTTTTTT
CASRRGTAGGRTGELFF
>TRBD1|NA|TRBV18|TRBJ1-2
TGTGCCAGCTCACCAGGGGACAGAAACTATGGCTACACCTTC
CASSPGDRNYGYTF
>NA|NA|TRBV28|TRBJ1-5
TGTGCCAGCAGTTACTCGAACGGGCAGCCCCAGCATTTT
CASSYSNGQPQHF
>TRBD1|NA|TRBV11-2|TRBJ1-2
TGTGCCAGCAGCGAGGGCCCGCCCGCCGCAGGGGGCTATGGCTACACCTTC
CASSEGPPAAGGYGYTF
>TRBD1|NA|TRBV30|TRBJ1-4
TGTGCCTGGACGGCCAGGGGGCCGCTGAGGGTTTTTTTT
CAWTARGPLRVFF
>NA|NA|TRBV6-1|TRBJ2-5
TGTGCCAGCAGTACCTGGGGGGGCCTTGTTGAGACCCAGTACTTC
CASSTWGGLVETQYF
>TRBD1|NA|TRBV2|TRBJ1-4
TGTGCCGCAGCAGCAGGAGGGACAGATAATGAAAAACTGTTTTTT
CAAAAGGTDNEKLFF
>NA|NA|TRBV7-2|TRBJ2-5
NA
CASSLVAGGANF